What follows are 23 T cell receptor delta chains derived from one specimen sequenced in a study of gamma-delta T cells after stem cell transplantation. TCRdb processed the RT-PCR reads again with the CATT caller. The table lists over 1,500 delta-chain clones, almost 4.5% of them singletons. The sequenced sample consisted of gamma-delta T cells. The receptors were gathered from a human donor. It is not recorded whose cells these are; they may come from a transplant donor.

Of note for this clone: A far larger clone is one base from this, pointing to a likely read error. The sample carries other DNA sequences with the same CDR3. The chain is built from TRDV2 and TRDJ3; 12 bases align to TRDD3. The CDR3 is 23 amino acids. In germline, CDR1 is GEAIGNYY, CDR2 EKD. The V segment lost 2 bases and the J segment 4 bases; nucleotides outside the gene matches: 20. The CDR3: CACDIVLTGGYPVGSWDTRQMFF. DNA for the CDR3: TGTGCCTGTGACATCGTGTTGACTGGGGGATACCCTGTGGGCTCTTGGGACACCCGACAGATGTTTTTC.

This chain uses TRDV2 with TRDJ3, with 9 bases matching TRDD3. The CDR3 consists of 20 residues. With V trimmed by 2 bases and J by 0 bases, 10 bases remained unmatched. Germline V gene data show CDR1 as GEAIGNYY and CDR2 as EKD. The CDR3 sequence: CACDSVLGETSSWDTRQMFF. CDR3 bases: TGTGCCTGTGACAGCGTACTGGGGGAGACTAGCTCCTGGGACACCCGACAGATGTTTTTC.

A note on this clone: A read error likely explains why the TCRdb protein, taken from a much larger clone, differs from this DNA's translation at residue 13; the protein shown is translated from the DNA. CDR3 amino acids: CACDTLGGDASECTDKLIF. In DNA, the CDR3 is TGTGCCTGTGACACCCTCGGTGGGGATGCGTCAGAGTGCACCGATAAACTCATCTTT. The V gene is TRDV2, the J gene TRDJ1, with D maybe TRDD3 (6 bases). The CDR3 loop spans 19 amino acids. V shed 0 bases and J shed 1 base, with 23 bases lying between them. Per the germline V gene, CDR1 is GEAIGNYY and CDR2 is EKD.

This clone was counted between two and nine times. TCRdb's protein for this DNA is that of a much larger clone and differs from the translation at residue 9, likely a read error; the protein shown is the DNA translation. The rearrangement joins TRDV2 to TRDJ1; D not certain. This CDR3 comprises 16 residues. V was pared by 1 base and J by 4 bases, with 18 bases between. Germline V CDR1 and CDR2: GEAIGNYY, EKD. The CDR3 loop reads CACDTVGAPRGDKLIF. The CDR3 DNA reads TGTGCCTGTGACACGGTCGGGGCCCCACGGGGCGATAAACTCATCTTT.

V gene TRDV2 combines with J gene TRDJ1, with D perhaps matching TRDD3 (5 bases). Germline CDR1 GEAIGNYY, CDR2 EKD. V lost 0 bases, J lost 1 base, and 20 bases lay in between. CDR3 size: 18 residues. Here the CDR3 DNA reads TGTGCCTGTGACACCCTCCCGCTACTGGTGGACCTCACCGATAAACTCATCTTT. Protein sequence: CACDTLPLLVDLTDKLIF.

As to this clone: This likely reflects a read error, since a far larger clone is one base away. The identical CDR3 is also encoded by other nucleotide sequences in the sample. J is TRDJ1 and V is TRDV2; TRDD3 might be the D (5 bases). The V gene lost 3 bases and the J gene lost 5 bases, with 15 bases spanning the gap. The CDR3 extends over 14 amino acids. CDR1 is GEAIGNYY, CDR2 EKD, per germline. CDR3 sequence reads: CACDELLGTDKLIF. The DNA of the CDR3 is TGTGCCTGTGACGAACTTCTGGGTACTGATAAACTCATCTTT.

As concerns this clone: A far larger clone lies a single base away; this is likely a read error. The J gene is TRDJ3, the V gene TRDV2, with TRDD3 matching 12 bases. This CDR3 has 19 amino acids. Germline CDR1 GEAIGNYY, CDR2 EKD. V was pared by 4 bases and J by 0 bases, with 6 bases of the junction left unmatched. CDR3 DNA: TGTGCCTGTGAATGGGTACTGGGGGATACCTCCTGGGACACCCGACAGATGTTTTTC. Its protein is CACEWVLGDTSWDTRQMFF.

This clone turned up a few times. This is likely an artifact of a read error, given a far larger clone one base away. This chain links TRDV2 with TRDJ1, with D uncertain. Germline V gives CDR1 GEAIGNYY, CDR2 EKD. Deletions cut 1 base from V and 0 bases from J, with 8 bases between. The CDR3 contains 14 residues. DNA of the CDR3: TGTGCCTGTGACACGATCTGGAACACCGATAAACTCATCTTT. It encodes CACDTIWNTDKLIF.

About this clone: The protein TCRdb gives is from a much larger clone and does not agree with this DNA's translation at residue 13, likely a read error; the protein shown here comes from the DNA. This chain links TRDV2 with TRDJ1; the match to TRDD3 covers 10 bases. Germline V lookup: CDR1 GEAIGNYY, CDR2 EKD. CDR3 length: 17 residues. In DNA form, the CDR3 reads TGTGCCTGTCAACCCCTGGGGGATAGAAGGGACACCGGTAAACTCATCTTT. This translates into CACQPLGDRRDTGKLIF.

The sample holds a few counts of this clone. The TCRdb protein comes from a much larger clone and disagrees with this DNA's translation at residue 7, likely due to a read error; the protein given here is derived from the DNA. This chain joins TRDV2 and TRDJ1, with TRDD3 identical over 8 bases. Germline CDR1 GEAIGNYY, CDR2 EKD. V lost 3 bases, J lost 2 bases, and 16 bases stayed unmatched. The CDR3 consists of 18 residues. The CDR3 spells CACDSVPGDKWKTDKLIF. CDR3 DNA sequence: TGTGCCTGTGACTCCGTACCGGGGGATAAATGGAAAACCGATAAACTCATCTTT.

The sample holds a few counts of this clone. A read error is the likely source, as a far larger clone sits one nucleotide away. The same CDR3 also results from other DNA sequences found in this sample. The chain joins TRDV2 to TRDJ1; D ambiguous. The germline CDR1 and CDR2 sequences are GEAIGNYY and EKD. This CDR3 is 15 amino acids long. Trimming stripped 3 bases from V and 0 bases from J, with 13 bases between. This chain's CDR3 is CACDSLGEYTDKLIF. The CDR3 coding sequence is TGTGCCTGTGACTCGTTGGGAGAGTACACCGATAAACTCATCTTT.

This clone was seen a few times. Given a far larger clone just one base away, this is likely a sequencing read error. The same CDR3 arises from other DNA sequences in this sample as well. This rearrangement joins TRDV2 to TRDJ1; 9 nucleotides agree with TRDD3. CDR3 length: 15 amino acids. With 7 bases clipped from V and 4 bases from J, the junction kept 12 bases outside the gene matches. CDR1 GEAIGNYY and CDR2 EKD come from the germline V gene. In DNA, the CDR3 is TGTGCCTGCGACCGCCTGGGGGATCGAGGCGATAAACTCATCTTT. It codes for CACDRLGDRGDKLIF.

This clone is labeled medium-sized. A read error is possible here, since a much larger clone lies one base away. This same CDR3 is encoded by further DNA sequences in the sample. The rearrangement joins TRDV2 to TRDJ1, with 7 bases lining up with TRDD3. The CDR3 consists of 15 residues. Germline-derived CDR1 and CDR2 are GEAIGNYY and EKD. V lost 1 base and J lost 0; bases outside the gene matches: 4. The CDR3 nucleotides are TGTGCCTGTGACACGCTGGGGGCGTACACCGATAAACTCATCTTT. Its translation is CACDTLGAYTDKLIF.

Regarding this clone: It is likely a read error: a sequence one base away is far more abundant. The gene calls are TRDV2 and TRDJ1; 12 bases are shared with TRDD3. The junction had 17 bases not matched to a gene; V was cut back by 1 base and J by 3 bases. This CDR3 has 20 residues. Germline V CDR1 and CDR2: GEAIGNYY, EKD. CDR3: CACDTVAGGYVRNPADKLIF. The CDR3, as DNA: TGTGCCTGTGACACGGTAGCTGGGGGATACGTCCGGAACCCTGCCGATAAACTCATCTTT.

This clone was seen a few times. This DNA translates differently at residue 10 from the TCRdb protein, which is that of a much larger clone; a read error is likely, and the protein shown is the DNA's own translation. This chain links TRDV2 with TRDJ1; D is unclear. V lost 5 bases and J lost 0, with 27 bases in between. This CDR3 contains 19 residues. Germline V gives CDR1 GEAIGNYY, CDR2 EKD. The CDR3 sequence is CACVPVNSGMSPYTDKLIF. Written as DNA, the CDR3 is TGTGCCTGTGTCCCCGTAAACTCGGGTATGTCCCCGTACACCGATAAACTCATCTTT.

This clone has just a few counts. This likely traces to a read error, being one base from a far larger clone. The rearrangement links TRDV2 to TRDJ1; 8 nucleotides align to TRDD3. The CDR3 spans 15 residues. From germline, CDR1 is GEAIGNYY and CDR2 EKD. V shed 5 bases and J 2 bases; nucleotides not matched to a gene: 9. This CDR3 reads CACGTLGAPTDKLIF. The CDR3 nucleotides read TGTGCCTGTGGCACACTGGGGGCCCCTACCGATAAACTCATCTTT.

Concerning this clone: Given a far larger clone just one base away, this is likely a sequencing read error. The V gene is TRDV2, the J gene TRDJ1; tentative D call: TRDD3 (5 bases). V lost 2 bases, J lost 2 bases, and 11 bases lay in between. Germline V gives CDR1 GEAIGNYY, CDR2 EKD. CDR3 length: 14 amino acids. The CDR3 DNA reads as TGTGCCTGTGACAACGTCGGGGGGACCGATAAACTCATCTTT. The encoded protein is CACDNVGGTDKLIF.

In its sample, this clone ranks as large. Other DNA sequences of this sample code for an identical CDR3. The rearrangement uses TRDV2 and TRDJ1; D unresolved. This CDR3 contains 13 residues. Germline-derived CDR1 and CDR2 are GEAIGNYY and EKD. V gave up 3 bases and J gave up 5 bases, with 12 bases separating them. CDR3 sequence: CACDALAADKLIF. The DNA of the CDR3 is TGTGCCTGTGACGCCTTAGCGGCGGATAAACTCATCTTT.

A remark on this clone: TCRdb has a much larger clone's protein, which differs at residue 4 from the translation of this DNA, likely because of a read error; what is shown is the protein translated from the DNA. The V and J genes are TRDV2 and TRDJ1; 13 bases are shared with TRDD3. This CDR3 is 15 amino acids long. Germline loops: CDR1 GEAIGNYY, CDR2 EKD. CDR3 DNA: TGTGCCTGTGGCACCGTACTGGGGGATACGGGTAAACTCATCTTT. Its translation: CACGTVLGDTGKLIF.

Comment on this clone: A read error is possible here, since a much larger clone lies one base away. This chain joins TRDV2 and TRDJ1; D not resolved. The CDR3 spans 21 residues. Germline V lookup: CDR1 GEAIGNYY, CDR2 EKD. CDR3 in DNA: TGTGCCTGTGGCACCCTCATGCCAGGTCGTACGGGACGAGGCCTTACCGATAAACTCATCTTT. Translation gives CACGTLMPGRTGRGLTDKLIF.

With respect to this clone: A much larger clone lies one base from this, so it may be a read error. The J gene is TRDJ1, the V gene TRDV2; D perhaps matches TRDD3 (6 bases). Deletions cut 3 bases from V and 4 bases from J, with 17 bases between. CDR1 is GEAIGNYY, CDR2 EKD, per germline. The CDR3 spans 15 residues. CDR3 residues: CACDPADTRNDKLIF. DNA of the CDR3: TGTGCCTGTGACCCCGCGGATACCCGTAACGATAAACTCATCTTT.

With respect to this clone: TCRdb records a much larger clone's protein for this DNA, with a difference at residue 6 that likely arises from a read error; the protein given is the translation of the DNA. The rearrangement joins TRDV2 to TRDJ1, with 7 bases identical to TRDD3. In germline, CDR1 is GEAIGNYY, CDR2 EKD. Trimming removed 3 bases from V and 1 base from J; junction bases left unmatched: 13. The CDR3 has 17 residues. In DNA, the CDR3 is TGTGCCTGTGACCCCGCAGGTGGGGGAAGACCCACCGATAAACTCATCTTT. This translates into CACDPAGGGRPTDKLIF.

Details on this clone: A far larger clone is only one base removed, so a read error is likely. In the same sample, other DNA sequences code for this CDR3. The chain employs TRDV2 and TRDJ1; 8 bases line up with TRDD3. This CDR3 has 19 amino acids. Germline CDR1 is GEAIGNYY and CDR2 is EKD. CDR3 bases: TGCGCCTGTGAAACCTTAGGGGATACCCGAAAATCGTACACCGATAAACTCATCTTT. Its translation: CACETLGDTRKSYTDKLIF.